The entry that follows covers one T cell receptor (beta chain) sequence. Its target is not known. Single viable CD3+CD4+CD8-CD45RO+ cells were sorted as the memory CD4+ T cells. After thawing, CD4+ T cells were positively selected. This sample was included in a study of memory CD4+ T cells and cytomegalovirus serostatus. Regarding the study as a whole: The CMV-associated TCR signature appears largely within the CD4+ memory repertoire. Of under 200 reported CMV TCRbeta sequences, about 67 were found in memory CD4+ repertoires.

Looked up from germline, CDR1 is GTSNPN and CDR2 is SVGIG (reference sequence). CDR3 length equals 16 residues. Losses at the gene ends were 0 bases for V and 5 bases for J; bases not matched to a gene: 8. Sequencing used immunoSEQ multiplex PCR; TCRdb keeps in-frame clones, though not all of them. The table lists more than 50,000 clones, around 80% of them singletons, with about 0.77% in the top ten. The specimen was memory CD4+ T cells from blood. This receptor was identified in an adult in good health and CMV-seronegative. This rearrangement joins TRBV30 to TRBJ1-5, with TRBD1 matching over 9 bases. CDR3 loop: CAWSVRGQGVHQPQHF. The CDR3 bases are TGTGCCTGGAGTGTACGGGGACAGGGAGTTCATCAGCCCCAGCATTTT.